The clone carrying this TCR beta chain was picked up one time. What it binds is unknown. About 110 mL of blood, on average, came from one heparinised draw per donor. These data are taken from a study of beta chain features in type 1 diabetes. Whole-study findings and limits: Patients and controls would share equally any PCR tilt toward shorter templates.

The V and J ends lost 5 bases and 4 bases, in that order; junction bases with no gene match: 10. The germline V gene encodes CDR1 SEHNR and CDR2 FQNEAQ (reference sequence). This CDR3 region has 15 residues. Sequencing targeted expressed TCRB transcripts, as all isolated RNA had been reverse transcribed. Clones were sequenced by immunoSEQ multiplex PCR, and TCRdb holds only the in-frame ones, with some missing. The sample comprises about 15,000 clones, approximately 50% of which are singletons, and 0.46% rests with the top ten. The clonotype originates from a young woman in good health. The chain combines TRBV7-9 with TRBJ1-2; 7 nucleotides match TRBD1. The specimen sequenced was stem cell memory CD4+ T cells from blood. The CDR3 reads CASSRRGGAVYGYTF. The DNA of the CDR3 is TGTGCCAGCAGCCGACGAGGGGGCGCGGTCTATGGCTACACCTTC.